These 19 T cell receptor beta chains originate from one sample sequenced in a study of cytomegalovirus exposure and HLA in healthy donors. Both 60 Vbeta primers and 13 Jbeta primers went into the PCR. Profiling relied on immunoSEQ multiplex PCR, and the TCRdb table lists in-frame clones only, not all of them. The repertoire includes roughly 150,000 clones, over 70% of them detected once, and approximately 14% sits in the top ten. The sample comprised PBMCs. These receptors came from a woman aged 40 to 55 in good health and CMV-seronegative.

This clone was picked up one time. This rearrangement joins TRBV6-4 to TRBJ2-1; TRBD2 is a possible D gene (6 bases). Trimming pared 0 bases from V and 3 bases from J, leaving 12 bases between. The CDR3 has 16 amino acids. Germline V lookup: CDR1 MRHNA, CDR2 SNTAGT. The CDR3 sequence: CASSDSYTSIYNEQFF. In nucleotides, the CDR3 is TGTGCCAGCAGTGACTCGTATACTAGCATCTACAATGAGCAGTTCTTC.

The chain is built from TRBV19 and TRBJ1-3; D is possibly TRBD1 (6 bases). V dropped 3 bases and J dropped 0 bases, with 12 bases sitting between them. CDR1 and CDR2 from the germline V gene are LNHDA and SQIVND (reference sequence). This CDR3 has 16 residues. The CDR3 loop is CASSIRTVTSGNTIYF. The CDR3 bases are TGTGCCAGTAGTATTCGGACAGTCACCTCTGGAAACACCATATATTTT. Looking up the rest from reference TRBV19 and TRBJ1-3 gives the full variable domain: DGGITQSPKYLFRKEGQNVTLSCEQNLNHDAMYWYRQDPGQGLRLIYYSQIVNDFQKGDIAEGYSVSREKKESFPLTVTSAQKNPTAFYLCASSIRTVTSGNTIYFGEGSWLTVV.

The rearrangement joins TRBV9 to TRBJ1-1; 8 bases map to TRBD1. Trimming removed 4 bases from V and 0 bases from J; junction bases left unmatched: 2. The CDR3 loop spans 14 amino acids. Germline CDR1 reads SGDLS; CDR2 reads YYNGEE. DNA for the CDR3: TGTGCCAGCAGCACACAGGGGGTGAACACTGAAGCTTTCTTT. Its translation: CASSTQGVNTEAFF.

V is TRBV7-2 and J is TRBJ2-3, with TRBD2 matching over 8 bases. The CDR3 spans 15 residues. Germline loops: CDR1 SGHTA, CDR2 FQGNSA. Losses at the gene ends were 1 base for V and 5 bases for J; bases not matched to a gene: 5. The CDR3 DNA follows: TGTGCCAGCAGCTTAGTCGGGGGGGGAGAAGATACGCAGTATTTT. As protein: CASSLVGGGEDTQYF.

This clone was recorded once. The chain joins TRBV28 to TRBJ2-2; a possible D gene is TRBD1 (6 bases). The germline V and J ends were trimmed by 5 bases and 4 bases, with 20 bases remaining between them. Germline V lookup: CDR1 MDHEN, CDR2 SYDVKM. This CDR3 contains 17 residues. The CDR3 sequence: CASSPTPGTRGTGELFF. The CDR3 nucleotides read TGTGCCAGCAGTCCCACGCCCGGGACAAGGGGCACCGGGGAGCTGTTTTTT.

The chain recombines TRBV15 with TRBJ1-1; D not certain. Germline V gene sequence: CDR1 LNHNV, CDR2 YYDKDF (reference sequence). There are 13 residues in the CDR3. Trimming left V 4 bases short and J 1 base short, with 7 bases between. In DNA, the CDR3 is TGTGCCACCAGCACGTACAGGAACACTGAAGCTTTCTTT. Amino acids: CATSTYRNTEAFF.

The V call is TRBV9, the J call TRBJ1-4; TRBD1 is a possible D gene (5 bases). The V end was cut by 4 bases, the J end by 4 bases, with 11 bases between. CDR1 is SGDLS, CDR2 YYNGEE, per germline. The CDR3 consists of 14 residues. Written as DNA, the CDR3 is TGTGCCAGCAGCCACGGAAGGGGTAATGAAAAACTGTTTTTT. This codes for CASSHGRGNEKLFF.

This rearrangement joins TRBV6-1 to TRBJ2-1, with D tentatively TRBD1 (6 bases). The length of the CDR3 is 14 residues. The germline gives CDR1 MNHNS, CDR2 SASEGT. With 4 bases removed from V and 1 base from J, the gap between germline ends came to 8 bases. The CDR3 reads CASSGRGSYNEQFF. The CDR3 nucleotides are TGTGCCAGCAGTGGCAGGGGATCCTACAATGAGCAGTTCTTC.

The V and J genes are TRBV28 and TRBJ1-2, with TRBD1 matching over 7 bases. With V trimmed by 3 bases and J by 6 bases, 4 bases remained unmatched. The CDR3 runs 13 residues. Germline-derived CDR1 and CDR2 are MDHEN and SYDVKM. CDR3 bases: TGTGCCAGCAGTTTGGACAGGAACGATGGCTACACCTTC. It specifies CASSLDRNDGYTF.

The rearrangement joins TRBV11-2 to TRBJ2-1; 7 bases match TRBD1. Losses at the gene ends were 4 bases for V and 8 bases for J; bases not matched to a gene: 8. The CDR3 contains 14 residues. Germline CDR1 is SGHAT and CDR2 is FQNNGV. CDR3 loop: CASSSGTAVDEQFF. The CDR3 DNA reads TGTGCCAGCAGCTCCGGGACAGCCGTCGATGAGCAGTTCTTC.

The chain combines TRBV7-9 with TRBJ2-5, with 11 bases aligning to TRBD2. The V segment lost 5 bases and the J segment 5 bases; nucleotides outside the gene matches: 10. This CDR3 has 16 residues. Germline-derived CDR1 and CDR2 are SEHNR and FQNEAQ (reference sequence). The CDR3, as DNA: TGTGCCAGCAGCAGCTTAGCGGGAGGGCCGTGGGAGACCCAGTACTTC. It yields the protein CASSSLAGGPWETQYF.

The V and J genes are TRBV29-1 and TRBJ2-3; 8 positions agree with TRBD2. V lost 2 bases and J lost 8; bases outside the gene matches: 6. CDR1 is SQVTM and CDR2 is ANQGSEA in the germline V gene. The CDR3 spans 13 residues. The CDR3: CSVELRGDITQYF. DNA of the CDR3: TGCAGCGTTGAACTGCGGGGGGACATTACGCAGTATTTT.

J is TRBJ2-7 and V is TRBV5-6; D is possibly TRBD2 (6 bases). The CDR3 is 14 residues long. From germline, CDR1 is SGHDT and CDR2 YYEEEE. V shed 5 bases and J shed 2 bases, with 14 bases lying between them. CDR3 sequence: CASRQAGLPYEQYF. DNA for the CDR3: TGTGCCAGCAGACAAGCGGGTCTCCCCTACGAGCAGTACTTC.

On this clone itself: Since a much larger clone is just one base distant, this may be a read error. The V call is TRBV7-3, the J call TRBJ2-3, with 11 positions matching TRBD2. The germline gives CDR1 SGHTA, CDR2 FQGTGA. This CDR3 contains 15 residues. V was pared by 5 bases and J by 1 base, with 2 bases of the junction left unmatched. CDR3 coding DNA: TGTGCCAGCAGCCAACTAGCGGGGGGCACAGATACGCAGTATTTT. Translated: CASSQLAGGTDTQYF.

This sequence joins TRBV9 and TRBJ2-6, with D uncertain. From germline, CDR1 is SGDLS and CDR2 YYNGEE. V was shortened by 0 bases and J by 2 bases, with 6 bases between the two germline ends. The CDR3 spans 15 residues. CDR3 in amino acids: CASSVVGTGANVLTF. DNA for the CDR3: TGTGCCAGCAGCGTAGTGGGCACTGGGGCCAACGTCCTGACTTTC.

V usage is TRBV9 and J usage is TRBJ2-5; 7 bases agree with TRBD2. CDR1 and CDR2 from the germline V gene are SGDLS and YYNGEE. CDR3 size: 15 residues. V trimming: 0 bases; J trimming: 6 bases; junction bases outside the gene matches: 8. The CDR3 here is CASSVGGGRLQTQYF. The CDR3 DNA reads TGTGCCAGCAGCGTAGGGGGGGGGAGGTTGCAGACCCAGTACTTC.

Only one count was recorded for this clone. The chain is built from TRBV6-6 and TRBJ2-5, with 7 bases fitting TRBD2. V was pared by 6 bases and J by 1 base, with 8 bases of the junction left unmatched. This CDR3 contains 15 residues. CDR1 MNHNY and CDR2 SVGAGI come from the germline V gene (reference sequence). The CDR3 DNA follows: TGTGCCAGCAGATCCGGACTAGTGCTCCAAGAGACCCAGTACTTC. As protein: CASRSGLVLQETQYF.

The J gene is TRBJ2-7, the V gene TRBV5-1; D may be TRBD1 (6 bases). Between the trimmed V and J ends, which lost 0 bases and 4 bases, there was a span of 11 bases. This CDR3 contains 14 residues. The V gene's germline CDR1 is SGHRS and CDR2 YFSETQ. The CDR3 nucleotides are TGCGCCAGCAGCTTGGGACAGGTCCTGTACGAGCAGTACTTC. Protein: CASSLGQVLYEQYF.

The table lists this clone with a count of one. CDR3 sequence: CASSLTGGESDTQYF. CDR3 nucleotides: TGTGCCAGCAGCTTGACGGGAGGCGAGTCAGATACGCAGTATTTT. This sequence joins TRBV13 and TRBJ2-3; 7 nucleotides align to TRBD2. The germline gives CDR1 PRHDT, CDR2 FYEKMQ (reference sequence). J was trimmed by 4 bases and V by 3 bases; bases with no gene match: 7. This CDR3 contains 15 residues.